The 21 T cell receptor beta chains below all came from one sample that was sequenced in a study of T cell responses to AZD1222 COVID-19 vaccine. Sequenced by immunoSEQ multiplex PCR; TCRdb stores in-frame clones only, minus some. The sample carries 140,000 or so clones, about 91% recorded once. This material consisted of peripheral blood, taken on day 0 of AZD1222 vaccination. Receptors originate from an adult in good health.

This clone was seen more than once but under ten times. The rearrangement joins TRBV12-3 or TRBV12-4 to TRBJ1-3; D unclear. V was trimmed by 2 bases and J by 8 bases, leaving 10 bases between them. The CDR3 consists of 13 residues. The CDR3 bases are TGTGCCAGCAGTTTATCAAGTGTTGACACCATATATTTT. Its translation: CASSLSSVDTIYF.

CDR3 sequence (DNA): TGTGCCAGCAATCTAGGAGTTAACTATGGCTACACCTTC. It is translated as CASNLGVNYGYTF. V and J are TRBV7-2 and TRBJ1-2; D remains unclear. Germline CDR1 is SGHTA and CDR2 is FQGNSA. The CDR3 is made up of 13 amino acids. V was shortened by 7 bases and J by 1 base, with 10 bases between the two germline ends.

This rearrangement joins TRBV4-2 to TRBJ2-7; 8 bases fit TRBD2. This CDR3 spans 18 amino acids. Germline CDR1 and CDR2: LGHNA and YNFKEQ. The trim removed 0 bases at V and 5 bases at J, leaving 15 bases unmatched. CDR3 in DNA: TGTGCCAGCAGCCAAGATCCTCCTGGACTAGCAGGGTTGAACGAGCAGTACTTC. Its translation: CASSQDPPGLAGLNEQYF.

The rearrangement links TRBV2 to TRBJ1-5; 7 bases are shared with TRBD1. The CDR3 extends over 15 amino acids. Germline assignment: CDR1 SNHLY and CDR2 FYNNEI. V shed 6 bases, J shed 6 bases, and the junction held 11 bases outside the gene matches. The CDR3 nucleotides are TGTGCCAGCAGGGCGACAGGGAGTGATACTCAGCCCCAGCATTTT. Protein product: CASRATGSDTQPQHF.

V and J are TRBV6-2 or TRBV6-3 and TRBJ1-1, with no clear D. With 6 bases removed from V and 1 base from J, the gap between germline ends came to 12 bases. This CDR3 is 14 amino acids long. Germline V lookup: CDR1 MNHEY, CDR2 SVGEGT. The CDR3 bases are TGTGCCAGCAGCCGACGGGAAACGAACACTGAAGCTTTCTTT. Protein: CASSRRETNTEAFF.

The chain is built from TRBV10-3 and TRBJ1-3, with 9 bases that match TRBD1. With 8 bases clipped from V and 6 bases from J, the junction kept 2 bases outside the gene matches. The CDR3 spans 12 residues. Germline values: CDR1 ENHRY, CDR2 SYGVKD. CDR3 residues: CAIGTGTNTIYF. In DNA form, the CDR3 reads TGTGCCATCGGGACAGGGACAAACACCATATATTTT.

V usage is TRBV7-3 and J usage is TRBJ1-1; D is possibly TRBD1 (5 bases). The CDR3 has 14 residues. The V gene lost 5 bases and the J gene lost 5 bases, with 15 bases spanning the gap. CDR1 and CDR2 (germline): SGHTA, FQGTGA. The CDR3 is CASSPGQGTTEAFF. CDR3 DNA: TGTGCCAGCAGCCCAGGCCAGGGTACGACTGAAGCTTTCTTT.

The rearrangement links TRBV6-5 to TRBJ2-3; possibly TRBD2 for D (5 bases). Germline CDR1 and CDR2: MNHEY and SVGAGI. V lost 5 bases, J lost 7 bases, and 16 bases lay in between. This CDR3 is 14 amino acids long. CDR3 in DNA: TGTGCCAGCAGTCGAGATTCTCGGGGTAATACGCAGTATTTT. Its translation: CASSRDSRGNTQYF.

The CDR3 DNA is TGTGCCAGCAGTCCCCCGGGACAGGGGAGGGAACCGGGGAATTCACCCCTCCACTTT. It is translated as CASSPPGQGREPGNSPLHF. The gene calls are TRBV28 and TRBJ1-6, with 10 bases that match TRBD1. The germline CDR1 and CDR2 sequences are MDHEN and SYDVKM. With 5 bases clipped from V and 7 bases from J, the junction kept 17 bases outside the gene matches. This CDR3 has 19 amino acids.

The rearrangement joins TRBV10-2 to TRBJ1-1; D not resolved. Trimming shortened V by 0 bases and J by 0 bases, and 11 bases separated the two germline ends. Per the germline V gene, CDR1 is WSHSY and CDR2 is SAAADI. The CDR3 totals 16 residues. The CDR3, as DNA: TGCGCCAGCAGTGAGTCTCGCCGTTTGCTGAACACTGAAGCTTTCTTT. Protein product: CASSESRRLLNTEAFF.

The chain has TRBV7-9 and TRBJ1-2, with a tentative D call TRBD1 (6 bases). Germline V gene data show CDR1 as SEHNR and CDR2 as FQNEAQ (reference sequence). The CDR3 runs 13 residues. V was pared by 7 bases and J by 4 bases, with 13 bases between. This chain's CDR3 is CASTEGQFYGYTF. The DNA of the CDR3 is TGTGCCAGCACCGAAGGACAGTTCTATGGCTACACCTTC.

This clone was counted between two and nine times. The chain has TRBV5-6 and TRBJ1-2; D gene uncertain. Per the germline V gene, CDR1 is SGHDT and CDR2 is YYEEEE. Deletions cut 0 bases from V and 5 bases from J, with 11 bases between. The CDR3 spans 14 residues. Here the CDR3 reads CASSLAVLGYGYTF. The CDR3, as DNA: TGTGCCAGCAGCTTGGCGGTACTCGGGTATGGCTACACCTTC.

Only one count was recorded for this clone. This rearrangement joins TRBV6-2 or TRBV6-3 to TRBJ2-7; D is unresolved. The CDR3 runs 16 residues. Germline CDR1 and CDR2: MNHEY and SVGEGT. V shed 5 bases and J shed 2 bases, with 19 bases lying between them. CDR3 amino acids: CASSRPSRSSPYEQYF. In DNA form, the CDR3 reads TGTGCCAGCAGTCGACCTTCACGGAGTAGTCCCTACGAGCAGTACTTC.

This chain uses TRBV7-9 with TRBJ1-1; D gene uncertain. The V and J ends lost 6 bases and 6 bases respectively, with 11 bases between them. The germline gives CDR1 SEHNR, CDR2 FQNEAQ (reference sequence). The CDR3 sequence is 12 residues long. CDR3 coding DNA: TGTGCCAGCAGGATTGAAAGGGCTGAAGCTTTCTTT. Translation: CASRIERAEAFF.

The gene calls are TRBV10-1 and TRBJ1-1; TRBD1 matches 9 bases. The CDR3 is 12 amino acids. Trimming cost V 8 bases and J 6 bases; bases outside gene matches: 4. CDR1 WNHNN and CDR2 SYGVQD come from the germline V gene (reference sequence). The CDR3 region has the DNA TGCGCCAGCGCAGGACAGGGGCCTGAAGCTTTCTTT. Residues: CASAGQGPEAFF.

This chain joins TRBV10-2 and TRBJ2-7, with 9 bases fitting TRBD1. Germline CDR1 reads WSHSY; CDR2 reads SAAADI. V shed 8 bases and J 3 bases; nucleotides not matched to a gene: 5. The CDR3 loop spans 13 amino acids. The CDR3 loop reads CASRTGAGYEQYF. Written as DNA, the CDR3 is TGCGCCAGCCGGACAGGGGCCGGCTACGAGCAGTACTTC.

V usage is TRBV5-1 and J usage is TRBJ1-3, with D uncertain. This CDR3 has 12 amino acids. CDR1 is SGHRS, CDR2 YFSETQ, per germline. Deletions cut 2 bases from V and 4 bases from J, with 4 bases between. CDR3 amino acids: CASSFDGNTIYF. The CDR3 DNA follows: TGCGCCAGCAGCTTCGACGGAAACACCATATATTTT.

The chain combines TRBV7-2 with TRBJ2-5; 14 bases line up with TRBD2. Trimming took 4 bases from V and 0 from J; bases not matched to a gene: 4. Germline V gene data show CDR1 as SGHTA and CDR2 as FQGNSA. The CDR3 runs to 17 residues. The CDR3 bases are TGTGCCAGCAGCTCCGGGACTAGCGGGGGCCACCAAGAGACCCAGTACTTC. Translation gives CASSSGTSGGHQETQYF.

CDR3 in amino acids: CASTSTRGNEKLFF. As DNA, the CDR3 is TGTGCCAGCACCTCGACGAGGGGTAATGAAAAACTGTTTTTT. The V gene is TRBV7-2, the J gene TRBJ1-4; a weak D match, TRBD1 (5 bases). Germline CDR1 is SGHTA and CDR2 is FQGNSA. The CDR3 is 14 amino acids. V gave up 7 bases and J gave up 4 bases, with 13 bases separating them.

This chain links TRBV7-2 with TRBJ1-4; 9 nucleotides agree with TRBD1. The CDR3 is 14 amino acids. Germline V gives CDR1 SGHTA, CDR2 FQGNSA. Trimming at V came to 6 bases and at J to 8 bases, leaving 7 bases not matched to a gene. The CDR3 region is CASSSGQGREKLFF. CDR3 nucleotides: TGTGCCAGCAGTTCGGGACAGGGACGAGAAAAACTGTTTTTT.

This chain uses TRBV2 with TRBJ1-5, with D maybe TRBD1 (5 bases). Trimming removed 5 bases at V and 5 bases at J, with 16 bases between. This CDR3 is built from 15 residues. The germline gives CDR1 SNHLY, CDR2 FYNNEI. CDR3 coding DNA: TGTGCCAGCAGTAGGGACCGCCGGGGCGATCAGCCCCAGCATTTT. Its translation: CASSRDRRGDQPQHF.